Listed here are 16 T cell receptor beta chains from one sample, sequenced in a study of T cells in Graves' hyperthyroidism and ophthalmopathy. There were TCR beta CDR3 regions amplified from RNA transcripts. The TCR CDR3 was amplified in a first-round RT-PCR using the HTBI primer set. Using its own MiXCR run on the multiplex PCR reads, TCRdb lists one record per CDR3 protein. The sample holds 300,000 to 400,000 distinct CDR3 sequences, over 11% seen once. Sequencing was done on a sample of blood. The source of these receptors is a woman aged 25 to 39 with Graves' hyperthyroidism.

This clonotype was seen only a few times. The chain combines TRBV20-1 with TRBJ2-7; maybe TRBD2 (5 bases). V shed 4 bases and J shed 0 bases, with 19 bases lying between them. The CDR3 loop spans 16 amino acids. Germline CDR1 is DFQATT and CDR2 is SNEGSKA (reference sequence). In DNA form, the CDR3 reads TGCAGTGCTAACCCCGCGGCGGGCCTCGGCTCCTACGAGCAGTACTTC. It encodes CSANPAAGLGSYEQYF.

This clonotype was counted between two and nine times. The rearrangement links TRBV7-2 to TRBJ2-1, with 10 bases aligning to TRBD1. This CDR3 has 14 amino acids. The J segment lost 9 bases and the V segment lost 1 base, leaving 3 bases of the junction unmatched. Germline-derived CDR1 and CDR2 are SGHTA and FQGNSA. The CDR3 DNA sequence: TGTGCCAGCAGCTTAGGACAGGGGGCAGGTGAGCAGTTCTTC. Translating gives CASSLGQGAGEQFF.

This clonotype was seen many times. V gene TRBV10-3 combines with J gene TRBJ2-1; perhaps D is TRBD1 or TRBD2 (5 bases each). Between the trimmed V and J ends, which lost 0 bases and 6 bases, there was a span of 6 bases. The CDR3 is 13 residues long. Germline loops: CDR1 ENHRY, CDR2 SYGVKD. The CDR3 nucleotides are TGTGCCATCAGTGAGTCGGGGACCAATGAGCAGTTCTTC. It codes for CAISESGTNEQFF.

This clonotype has ten or more counts. The rearrangement uses TRBV28 and TRBJ2-5; either TRBD1 or TRBD2 may fit D (5 bases each). Germline-derived CDR1 and CDR2 are MDHEN and SYDVKM. The V end lost 6 bases, the J end lost 5 bases, and 16 bases lay between the germline ends. There are 14 residues in the CDR3. DNA for the CDR3: TGTGCCAGCAGCCCCGAGGGGCGGAAGGAGACCCAGTACTTC. It specifies CASSPEGRKETQYF.

The J gene is TRBJ2-7, the V gene TRBV15; the match to TRBD2 covers 9 bases. The CDR3 runs to 14 residues. With 4 bases clipped from V and 5 bases from J, the junction kept 6 bases outside the gene matches. The germline V gene has CDR1 LNHNV and CDR2 YYDKDF (reference sequence). CDR3 in DNA: TGTGCCACCAGCATCCGGACTAGCGATAACGAGCAGTACTTC. Translating gives CATSIRTSDNEQYF.

This clonotype was seen a few times. The rearrangement links TRBV5-1 to TRBJ2-4; a possible D gene is TRBD2 (6 bases). Germline V gene sequence: CDR1 SGHRS, CDR2 YFSETQ. The CDR3 runs to 14 residues. V lost 4 bases and J 3 bases, leaving 11 bases between the germline ends. The CDR3 here is CASSVDGGKNIQYF. CDR3 nucleotides: TGCGCCAGCAGCGTAGACGGGGGCAAAAACATTCAGTACTTC.

This clonotype occurred a few times. The chain couples TRBV30 to TRBJ2-5, with 12 bases matching TRBD2. Trimming cost V 5 bases and J 2 bases; bases outside gene matches: 3. The CDR3 contains 14 residues. Germline CDR1 GTSNPN, CDR2 SVGIG (reference sequence). The CDR3 here is CAWGLAGRQETQYF. The CDR3 nucleotides are TGTGCCTGGGGACTAGCGGGGCGTCAAGAGACCCAGTACTTC.

The genes are TRBV7-2 and TRBJ2-4, with D possibly being TRBD1 (5 bases). This CDR3 has 13 residues. Per the germline V gene, CDR1 is SGHTA and CDR2 is FQGNSA. Trimming stripped 3 bases from V and 8 bases from J, with 11 bases between. The CDR3 here is CASSFLGADIQYF. CDR3 nucleotide sequence: TGTGCCAGCAGCTTCTTAGGGGCAGACATTCAGTACTTC.

This clonotype came up many times. This rearrangement joins TRBV20-1 to TRBJ2-7, with 8 bases matching TRBD1. V dropped 0 bases and J dropped 2; count of bases not matched to a gene: 0. There are 13 residues in the CDR3. Germline CDR1 DFQATT, CDR2 SNEGSKA (reference sequence). The CDR3 sequence is CSARETGAYEQYF. The CDR3 DNA is TGCAGTGCTAGAGAGACAGGGGCCTACGAGCAGTACTTC.

This clonotype appeared many times. The chain uses TRBV11-2 and TRBJ2-1; D is possibly TRBD2 (6 bases). The CDR3 runs to 17 residues. The ends were cut back, 8 bases at V and 4 bases at J, with 24 bases in the middle. The germline V gene encodes CDR1 SGHAT and CDR2 FQNNGV. The CDR3 is CASVRNSGDLKYNEQFF. In nucleotides, the CDR3 is TGTGCCAGCGTCAGGAATAGCGGCGATTTGAAGTACAATGAGCAGTTCTTC.

V is TRBV20-1 and J is TRBJ1-2; D call uncertain. V dropped 7 bases and J dropped 4 bases, with 13 bases sitting between them. Germline values: CDR1 DFQATT, CDR2 SNEGSKA (reference sequence). This CDR3 has 12 residues. The CDR3 here is CSVQAKSYGYTF. CDR3 coding DNA: TGCAGTGTGCAGGCGAAGAGCTATGGCTACACCTTC.

This clonotype was observed many times. The rearrangement links TRBV19 to TRBJ1-1; the match to TRBD1 covers 12 bases. This CDR3 contains 16 residues. Trimming took 2 bases from V and 7 from J; bases not matched to a gene: 8. Germline-derived CDR1 and CDR2 are LNHDA and SQIVND (reference sequence). For the CDR3, the DNA is TGTGCCAGTAGTATATCCGGGACAGGGGGCTCCGATGAAGCTTTCTTT. Its protein is CASSISGTGGSDEAFF.

V usage is TRBV20-1 and J usage is TRBJ2-7; D uncertain. Germline CDR1 is DFQATT and CDR2 is SNEGSKA (reference sequence). The CDR3 totals 13 residues. CDR3 loop: CSTKTGSSYEQYF. The CDR3 nucleotides are TGCAGCACCAAAACCGGATCGTCCTACGAGCAGTACTTC.

This clonotype was seen ten or more times. This sequence joins TRBV12-3 or TRBV12-4 and TRBJ2-4; TRBD2 might be the D (6 bases). CDR3 length: 16 amino acids. Trimming pared 2 bases from V and 0 bases from J, leaving 11 bases between. The CDR3 region has the DNA TGTGCCAGCAGTTTAACCCAGGGACTAGCCAAAAACATTCAGTACTTC. Its protein is CASSLTQGLAKNIQYF.

This clonotype was seen at least ten times. The V call is TRBV19, the J call TRBJ2-3, with D maybe TRBD2 (5 bases). Germline CDR1 reads LNHDA; CDR2 reads SQIVND (reference sequence). There are 16 residues in the CDR3. The V and J ends lost 3 bases and 0 bases respectively, with 13 bases between them. This CDR3 is CASSIALARSTDTQYF. As DNA, the CDR3 is TGTGCCAGTAGTATTGCCCTAGCTCGTAGCACAGATACGCAGTATTTT.

This clonotype was seen ten or more times. V is TRBV28 and J is TRBJ2-7; D is perhaps TRBD1 (6 bases). CDR1 is MDHEN and CDR2 is SYDVKM in the germline V gene. V was pared by 6 bases and J by 0 bases, with 15 bases between. CDR3 length equals 15 residues. Here the CDR3 reads CASSLGGFGSYEQYF. The CDR3 DNA sequence: TGTGCCAGCAGCTTAGGGGGTTTCGGCTCCTACGAGCAGTACTTC.